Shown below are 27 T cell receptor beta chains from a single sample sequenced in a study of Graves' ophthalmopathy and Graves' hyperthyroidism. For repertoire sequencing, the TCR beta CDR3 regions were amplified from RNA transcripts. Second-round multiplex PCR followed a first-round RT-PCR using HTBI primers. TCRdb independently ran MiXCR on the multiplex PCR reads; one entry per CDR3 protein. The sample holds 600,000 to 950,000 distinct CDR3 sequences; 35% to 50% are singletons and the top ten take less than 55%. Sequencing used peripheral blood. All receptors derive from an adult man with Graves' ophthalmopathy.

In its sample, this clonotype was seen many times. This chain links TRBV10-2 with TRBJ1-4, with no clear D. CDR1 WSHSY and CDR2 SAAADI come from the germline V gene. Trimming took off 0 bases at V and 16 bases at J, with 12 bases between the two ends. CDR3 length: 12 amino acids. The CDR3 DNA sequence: TGCGCCAGCAGTGAGTCCGCGGGGATGCGGTTTTTT. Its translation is CASSESAGMRFF.

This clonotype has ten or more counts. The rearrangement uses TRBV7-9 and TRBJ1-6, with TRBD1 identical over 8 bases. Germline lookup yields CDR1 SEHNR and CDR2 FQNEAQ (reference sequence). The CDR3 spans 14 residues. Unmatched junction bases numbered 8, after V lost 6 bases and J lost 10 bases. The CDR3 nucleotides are TGTGCCAGCAGTCCGGACAGGGCAGGGTCACCCCTCCACTTT. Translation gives CASSPDRAGSPLHF. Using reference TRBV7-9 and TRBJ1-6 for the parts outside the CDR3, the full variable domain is DTGVSQNPRHKITKRGQNVTFRCDPISEHNRLYWYRQTLGQGPEFLTYFQNEAQLEKSRLLSDRFSAERPKGSFSTLEIQRTEQGDSAMYLCASSPDRAGSPLHFGNGTRLTVT.

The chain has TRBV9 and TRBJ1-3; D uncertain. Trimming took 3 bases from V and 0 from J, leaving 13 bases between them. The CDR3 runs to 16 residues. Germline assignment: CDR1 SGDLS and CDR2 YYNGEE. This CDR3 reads CASSAGGRSSGNTIYF. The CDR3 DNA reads TGTGCCAGCAGCGCAGGAGGGCGCAGCTCTGGAAACACCATATATTTT. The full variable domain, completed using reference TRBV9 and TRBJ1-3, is DSGVTQTPKHLITATGQRVTLRCSPRSGDLSVYWYQQSLDQGLQFLIQYYNGEERAKGNILERFSAQQFPDLHSELNLSSLELGDSALYFCASSAGGRSSGNTIYFGEGSWLTVV.

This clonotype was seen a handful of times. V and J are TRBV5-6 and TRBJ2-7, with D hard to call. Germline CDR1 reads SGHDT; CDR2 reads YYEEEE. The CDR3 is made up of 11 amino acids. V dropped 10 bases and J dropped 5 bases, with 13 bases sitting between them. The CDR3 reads CAWSDRDEQYF. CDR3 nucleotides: TGTGCCTGGAGTGATAGAGACGAGCAGTACTTC.

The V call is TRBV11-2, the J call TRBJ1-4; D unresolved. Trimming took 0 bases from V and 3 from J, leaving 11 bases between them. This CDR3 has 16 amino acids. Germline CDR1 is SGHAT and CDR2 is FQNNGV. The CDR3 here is CASSLDLRAANEKLFF. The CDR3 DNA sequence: TGTGCCAGCAGCTTAGATTTGAGAGCAGCTAATGAAAAACTGTTTTTT.

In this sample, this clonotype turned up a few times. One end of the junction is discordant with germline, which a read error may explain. DNA of the CDR3: TGTGCCAGCAGCTTGGCGGGACAGGGTCACGACGAGCAGTACTTC. Amino acids: CASSLAGQGHDEQYF. This chain links TRBV5-1 with TRBJ2-7, with 9 bases that match TRBD1. Germline assignment: CDR1 SGHRS and CDR2 YFSETQ. This CDR3 spans 15 amino acids.

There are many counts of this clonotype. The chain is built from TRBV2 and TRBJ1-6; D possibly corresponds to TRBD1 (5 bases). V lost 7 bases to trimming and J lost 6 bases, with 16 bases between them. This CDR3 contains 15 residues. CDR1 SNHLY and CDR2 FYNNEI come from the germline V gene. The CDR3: CASTGGAGTNSPLHF. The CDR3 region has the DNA TGTGCCAGCACCGGAGGAGCAGGGACTAATTCACCCCTCCACTTT.

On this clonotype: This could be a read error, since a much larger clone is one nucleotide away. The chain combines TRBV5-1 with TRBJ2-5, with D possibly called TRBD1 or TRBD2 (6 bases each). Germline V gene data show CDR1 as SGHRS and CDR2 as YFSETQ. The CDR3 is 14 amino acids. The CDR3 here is CAGSLRGGQGAQYF. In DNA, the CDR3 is TGCGCCGGCAGCCTCAGGGGAGGACAAGGGGCCCAGTACTTC.

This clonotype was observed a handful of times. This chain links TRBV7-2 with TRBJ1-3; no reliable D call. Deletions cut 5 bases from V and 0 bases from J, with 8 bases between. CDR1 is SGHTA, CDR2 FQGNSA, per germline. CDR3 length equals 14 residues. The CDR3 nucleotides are TGTGCCAGCAGCACACCTAGCTCTGGAAACACCATATATTTT. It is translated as CASSTPSSGNTIYF.

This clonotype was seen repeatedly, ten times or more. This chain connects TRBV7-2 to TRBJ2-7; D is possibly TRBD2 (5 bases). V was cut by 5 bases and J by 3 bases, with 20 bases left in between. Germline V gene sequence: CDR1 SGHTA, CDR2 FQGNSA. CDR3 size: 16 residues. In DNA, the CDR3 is TGTGCCAGCAGCACACGTCGACACGGTCGGGACTACGAGCAGTACTTC. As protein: CASSTRRHGRDYEQYF. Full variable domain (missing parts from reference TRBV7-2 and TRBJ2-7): GAGVSQSPSNKVTEKGKDVELRCDPISGHTALYWYRQSLGQGLEFLIYFQGNSAPDKSGLPSDRFSAERTGGSVSTLTIQRTQQEDSAVYLCASSTRRHGRDYEQYFGPGTRLTVT.

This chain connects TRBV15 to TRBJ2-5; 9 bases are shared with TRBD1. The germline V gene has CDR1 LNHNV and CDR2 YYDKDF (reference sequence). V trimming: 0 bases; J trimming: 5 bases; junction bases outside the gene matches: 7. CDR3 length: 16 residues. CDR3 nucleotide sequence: TGTGCCACCAGCAGAGATGGGACAGGGACGGGGGAGACCCAGTACTTC. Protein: CATSRDGTGTGETQYF.

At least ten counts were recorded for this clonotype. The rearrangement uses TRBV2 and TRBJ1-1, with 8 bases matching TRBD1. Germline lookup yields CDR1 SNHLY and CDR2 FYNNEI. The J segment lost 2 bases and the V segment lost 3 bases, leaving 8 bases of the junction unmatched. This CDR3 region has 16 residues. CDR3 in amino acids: CASSEGTDRANTEAFF. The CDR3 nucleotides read TGTGCCAGCAGTGAGGGGACGGACAGGGCTAACACTGAAGCTTTCTTT.

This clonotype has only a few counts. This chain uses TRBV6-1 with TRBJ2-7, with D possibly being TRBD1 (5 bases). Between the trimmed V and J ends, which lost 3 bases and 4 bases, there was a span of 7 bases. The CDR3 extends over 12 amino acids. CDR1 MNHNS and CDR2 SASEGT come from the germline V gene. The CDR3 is CASSDRAYEQYF. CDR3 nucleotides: TGTGCCAGCAGTGACAGGGCTTACGAGCAGTACTTC.

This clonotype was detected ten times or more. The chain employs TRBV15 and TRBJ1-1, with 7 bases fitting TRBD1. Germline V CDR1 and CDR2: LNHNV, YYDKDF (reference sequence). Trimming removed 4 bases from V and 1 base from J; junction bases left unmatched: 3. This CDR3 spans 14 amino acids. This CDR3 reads CATSNGQENTEAFF. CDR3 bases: TGTGCCACCAGCAACGGACAGGAGAACACTGAAGCTTTCTTT.

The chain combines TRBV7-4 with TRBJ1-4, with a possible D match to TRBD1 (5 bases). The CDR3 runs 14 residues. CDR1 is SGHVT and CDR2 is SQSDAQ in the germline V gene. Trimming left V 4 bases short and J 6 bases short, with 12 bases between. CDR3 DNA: TGTGCCAGCAGCTCCTGCCGGGGGGATGAAAAACTGTTTTTT. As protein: CASSSCRGDEKLFF.

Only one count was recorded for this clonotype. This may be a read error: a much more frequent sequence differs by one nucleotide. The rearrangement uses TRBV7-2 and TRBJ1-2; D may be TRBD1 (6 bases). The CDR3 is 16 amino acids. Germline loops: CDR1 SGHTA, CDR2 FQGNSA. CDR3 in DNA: TGTGCCAGCAGCTCCATGGGTGACAGGAGCGGCTATGGCTACGCCTTC. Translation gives CASSSMGDRSGYGYAF.

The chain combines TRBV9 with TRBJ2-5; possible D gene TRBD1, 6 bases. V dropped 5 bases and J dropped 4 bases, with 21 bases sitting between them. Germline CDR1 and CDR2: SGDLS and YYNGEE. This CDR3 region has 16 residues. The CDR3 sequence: CASSTPTGLGGETQYF. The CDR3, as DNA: TGTGCCAGCAGTACCCCGACAGGTCTTGGAGGAGAGACCCAGTACTTC.

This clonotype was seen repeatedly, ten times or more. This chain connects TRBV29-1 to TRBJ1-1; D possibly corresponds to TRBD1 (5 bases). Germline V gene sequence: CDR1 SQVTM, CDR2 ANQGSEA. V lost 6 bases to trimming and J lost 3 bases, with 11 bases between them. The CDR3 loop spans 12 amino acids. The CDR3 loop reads CSVSDRYTEAFF. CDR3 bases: TGCAGCGTGAGTGACAGATACACTGAAGCTTTCTTT.

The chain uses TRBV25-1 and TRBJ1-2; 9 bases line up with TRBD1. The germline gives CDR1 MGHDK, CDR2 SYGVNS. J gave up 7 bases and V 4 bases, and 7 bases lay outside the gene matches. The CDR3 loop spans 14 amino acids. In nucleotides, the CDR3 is TGTGCCAGCAGTGCGGGACAGGGCGTCTTTGGCTACACCTTC. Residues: CASSAGQGVFGYTF.

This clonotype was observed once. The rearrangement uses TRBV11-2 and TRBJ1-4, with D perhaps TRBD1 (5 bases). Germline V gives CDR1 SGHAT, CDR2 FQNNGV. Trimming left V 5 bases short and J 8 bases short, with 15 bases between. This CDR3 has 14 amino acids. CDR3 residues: CASSPLGVREKLFF. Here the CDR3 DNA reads TGTGCCAGCAGCCCCCTGGGGGTGAGAGAAAAACTGTTTTTT. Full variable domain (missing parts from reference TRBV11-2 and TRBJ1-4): EAGVAQSPRYKIIEKRQSVAFWCNPISGHATLYWYQQILGQGPKLLIQFQNNGVVDDSQLPKDRFSAERLKGVDSTLKIQPAKLEDSAVYLCASSPLGVREKLFFGSGTQLSVL.

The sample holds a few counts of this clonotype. The CDR3 region is CASSPGQGVNYGYTF. CDR3 bases: TGTGCCAGCAGCCCCGGACAGGGGGTTAACTATGGCTACACCTTC. This rearrangement joins TRBV7-3 to TRBJ1-2, with TRBD1 matching over 10 bases. CDR3 length equals 15 residues. The V gene's germline CDR1 is SGHTA and CDR2 FQGTGA. Losses at the gene ends were 5 bases for V and 1 base for J; bases not matched to a gene: 4.

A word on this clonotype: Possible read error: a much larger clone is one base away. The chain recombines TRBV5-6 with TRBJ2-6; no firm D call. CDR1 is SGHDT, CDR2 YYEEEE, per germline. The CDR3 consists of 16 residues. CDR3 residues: CVSSLDPTTGANVLTF. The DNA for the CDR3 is TGTGTCAGCAGCTTGGACCCCACGACGGGGGCCAACGTCCTGACTTTC. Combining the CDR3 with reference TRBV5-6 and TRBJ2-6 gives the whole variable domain DAGVTQSPTHLIKTRGQQVTLRCSPKSGHDTVSWYQQALGQGPQFIFQYYEEEERQRGNFPDRFSGHQFPNYSSELNVNALLLGDSALYLCVSSLDPTTGANVLTFGAGSRLTVL.

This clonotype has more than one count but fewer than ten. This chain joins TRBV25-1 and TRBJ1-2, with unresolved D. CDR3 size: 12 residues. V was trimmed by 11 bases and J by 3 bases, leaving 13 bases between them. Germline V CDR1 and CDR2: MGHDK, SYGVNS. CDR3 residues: CAPQDGHYGYTF. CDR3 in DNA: TGTGCCCCGCAGGACGGCCACTATGGCTACACCTTC.

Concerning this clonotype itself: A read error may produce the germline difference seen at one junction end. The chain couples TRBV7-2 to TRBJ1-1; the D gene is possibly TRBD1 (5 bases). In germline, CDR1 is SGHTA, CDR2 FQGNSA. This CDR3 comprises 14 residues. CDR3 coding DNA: TGTGCCGGCAGCCCCCGGGGAGGGGTGGATGAAGCTTTCTTT. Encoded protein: CAGSPRGGVDEAFF.

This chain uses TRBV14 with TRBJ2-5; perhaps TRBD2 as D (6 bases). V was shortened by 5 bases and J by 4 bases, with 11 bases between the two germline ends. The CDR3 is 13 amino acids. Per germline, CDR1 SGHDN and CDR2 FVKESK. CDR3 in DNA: TGTGCCAGCAGCACCCTAGCGACAGAGACCCAGTACTTC. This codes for CASSTLATETQYF.

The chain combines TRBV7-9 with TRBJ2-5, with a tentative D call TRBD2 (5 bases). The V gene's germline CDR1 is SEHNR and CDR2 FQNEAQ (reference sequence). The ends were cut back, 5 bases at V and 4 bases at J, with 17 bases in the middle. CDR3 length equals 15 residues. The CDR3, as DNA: TGTGCCAGCAGCCTCCTTCCCTTAGCGCCAGAGACCCAGTACTTC. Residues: CASSLLPLAPETQYF. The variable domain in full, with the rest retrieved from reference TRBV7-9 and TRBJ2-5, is DTGVSQNPRHKITKRGQNVTFRCDPISEHNRLYWYRQTLGQGPEFLTYFQNEAQLEKSRLLSDRFSAERPKGSFSTLEIQRTEQGDSAMYLCASSLLPLAPETQYFGPGTRLLVL.

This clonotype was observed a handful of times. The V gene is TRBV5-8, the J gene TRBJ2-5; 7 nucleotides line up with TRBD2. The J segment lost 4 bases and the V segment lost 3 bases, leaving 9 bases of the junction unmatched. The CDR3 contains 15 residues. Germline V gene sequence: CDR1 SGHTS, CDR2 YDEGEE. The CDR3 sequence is CASSYGRDKGETQYF. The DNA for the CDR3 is TGTGCCAGCAGCTATGGGAGGGATAAAGGAGAGACCCAGTACTTC.